This TCR beta chain was obtained from a study of cytomegalovirus exposure and HLA in healthy donors. General study findings and limits: In vitro confirmation showed three CMV-associated chains to be CMV antigen specific. A later analysis reportedly identified an Asian-associated ancestry cluster as carrying fewer N-insertions than the roughly 670-donor mean.

PCR employed 60 Vbeta and 13 Jbeta primers. Some clones are missing from TCRdb's copy, which holds only in-frame ones; the method was immunoSEQ multiplex PCR. The sample consists of fewer than 140,000 clones, 80% to 90% of them appearing once. The CDR3 runs 11 residues. In germline, CDR1 is SNHLY, CDR2 FYNNEI. The V end was cut by 5 bases, the J end by 13 bases, with 14 bases between. In regard to this clone: The antigen is undetermined.

The rearrangement joins TRBV2 to TRBJ1-1, with D hard to call. This TCR was recovered from a man aged 50-60 years in good health and CMV-seronegative. Sequenced material: PBMCs. CDR3 DNA: TGTGCCAGCAGTCAGGAGGAGAACGGTTTCTTT. It is translated as CASSQEENGFF.